This is a list of T cell receptor beta chains from one sample in a study of shared clonotypes between healthy human individuals. This table comes from immunoSEQ multiplex PCR, and its TCRdb copy is limited to in-frame clones, with some not included. In the table there are approximately 1.9 million clones, just over 90% of which are singletons. The sequenced sample was naive CD8+ T cells from PBMCs. These receptors all come from a man aged 18 to 29 in good health. Some clones in this sample may be carry-over from other donors' samples. The CDR3 runs from the conserved cysteine through the conserved F or W. The D gene is left open where the match is weak. Some rows have no size entry. The others give once, few or many, or a class for an expanded clone.

J: TRBJ1-2
size: .
length: 14
V: TRBV6-1
D: .
CDR3: CASSESGDVYGYTF
DNA: TGTGCCAGCAGTGAATCCGGGGACGTCTATGGCTACACCTTC

J: TRBJ1-2
size: .
length: 15
V: TRBV27
D: TRBD1
CDR3: CASSLRDRAEYGYTF
DNA: TGTGCCAGCAGTTTAAGGGACAGGGCGGAATATGGCTACACCTTC

J: TRBJ1-2
size: .
length: 14
V: TRBV28
D: .
CDR3: CASSLRTGNYGYTF
DNA: TGTGCCAGCAGTTTAAGGACGGGGAACTATGGCTACACCTTC

J: TRBJ2-3
size: .
length: 15
V: TRBV6-1
D: TRBD2
CDR3: CASSVLAVVTDTQYF
DNA: TGTGCCAGCAGTGTACTAGCGGTAGTCACAGATACGCAGTATTTT

J: TRBJ1-2
size: .
length: 16
V: TRBV9
D: TRBD1
CDR3: CASSADYRGTNYGYTF
DNA: TGTGCCAGCAGCGCGGACTACAGGGGAACGAACTATGGCTACACCTTC

J: TRBJ2-7
size: .
length: 14
V: TRBV28
D: .
CDR3: CASTPSLRHYEQYF
DNA: TGTGCCAGCACACCCTCGCTCCGGCACTACGAGCAGTACTTC

J: TRBJ1-2
size: .
length: 13
V: TRBV30
D: .
CDR3: CAWSVGPNYGYTF
DNA: TGTGCCTGGAGTGTGGGTCCAAACTATGGCTACACCTTC

J: TRBJ2-3
size: .
length: 16
V: TRBV15
D: TRBD2
CDR3: CATSTGLAEAPDTQYF
DNA: TGTGCCACCAGCACAGGACTAGCGGAGGCCCCAGATACGCAGTATTTT

J: TRBJ2-1
size: .
length: 17
V: TRBV5-1
D: TRBD2
CDR3: CASSRGSREATYNEQFF
DNA: TGCGCCAGCAGCAGGGGGTCGCGGGAGGCAACTTACAATGAGCAGTTCTTC

J: TRBJ1-1
size: .
length: 15
V: TRBV4-2
D: .
CDR3: CASSQDVKRNTEAFF
DNA: TGTGCCAGCAGCCAAGATGTTAAAAGGAACACTGAAGCTTTCTTT

J: TRBJ2-7
size: .
length: 13
V: TRBV5-6
D: TRBD1
CDR3: CASSGQGAGEQYF
DNA: TGTGCCAGCAGCGGACAGGGGGCAGGAGAGCAGTACTTC

J: TRBJ2-1
size: once
length: 14
V: TRBV10-2
D: .
CDR3: CASRLESSYNEQFF
DNA: TGCGCCAGCAGGTTGGAGAGCTCCTACAATGAGCAGTTCTTC

J: TRBJ1-1
size: once
length: 13
V: TRBV7-9
D: .
CDR3: CASSRPGNTEAFF
DNA: TGTGCCAGCAGCAGACCGGGGAACACTGAAGCTTTCTTT

J: TRBJ2-1
size: .
length: 15
V: TRBV27
D: TRBD2
CDR3: CASGPTRLAGHEQFF
DNA: TGTGCCAGCGGACCCACAAGACTAGCGGGTCATGAGCAGTTCTTC

J: TRBJ2-7
size: .
length: 14
V: TRBV7-9
D: TRBD1
CDR3: CASSGQGEPYEQYF
DNA: TGTGCCAGCAGTGGACAGGGGGAGCCTTACGAGCAGTACTTC

J: TRBJ2-5
size: .
length: 18
V: TRBV9
D: TRBD2
CDR3: CASSATGTSGRYQETQYF
DNA: TGTGCCAGCAGCGCTACCGGGACTAGCGGGAGGTACCAAGAGACCCAGTACTTC

J: TRBJ2-7
size: .
length: 14
V: TRBV7-9
D: TRBD2
CDR3: CASSSTGRGYEQYF
DNA: TGTGCCAGCAGCTCGACCGGGAGGGGTTACGAGCAGTACTTC

J: TRBJ2-2
size: .
length: 13
V: TRBV30
D: TRBD1
CDR3: CAWSRQGTGELFF
DNA: TGTGCCTGGAGCCGACAGGGGACCGGGGAGCTGTTTTTT

J: TRBJ1-2
size: once
length: 15
V: TRBV29-1
D: .
CDR3: CSVISHEWANYGYTF
DNA: TGCAGCGTAATCTCCCACGAGTGGGCTAACTATGGCTACACCTTC

J: TRBJ1-1
size: few
length: 14
V: TRBV5-4
D: .
CDR3: CASSFFAINTEAFF
DNA: TGTGCCAGCAGCTTTTTCGCGATTAACACTGAAGCTTTCTTT

J: TRBJ2-3
size: .
length: 20
V: TRBV2
D: TRBD2
CDR3: CASSDSRTSGRGYNSDTQYF
DNA: TGTGCCAGCAGTGATAGCAGGACTAGCGGGAGGGGCTACAATTCGGATACGCAGTATTTT

J: TRBJ1-1
size: few
length: 12
V: TRBV19
D: .
CDR3: CASSIGKTEAFF
DNA: TGTGCCAGTAGTATCGGGAAAACTGAAGCTTTCTTT

J: TRBJ1-1
size: .
length: 13
V: TRBV7-9
D: .
CDR3: CASSFVEGGEAFF
DNA: TGTGCCAGCAGCTTTGTTGAGGGCGGTGAAGCTTTCTTT

J: TRBJ2-3
size: once
length: 14
V: TRBV28
D: TRBD1
CDR3: CASSSDREADTQYF
DNA: TGTGCCAGCAGTTCGGACAGGGAAGCAGATACGCAGTATTTT

J: TRBJ1-1
size: .
length: 14
V: TRBV7-3
D: .
CDR3: CASSPDLSVTEAFF
DNA: TGTGCCAGCAGCCCCGACCTAAGTGTCACTGAAGCTTTCTTT

J: TRBJ1-2
size: .
length: 14
V: TRBV6-1
D: .
CDR3: CASSEFSPDYGYTF
DNA: TGTGCCAGCAGTGAATTTTCCCCGGACTATGGCTACACCTTC

J: TRBJ1-1
size: .
length: 12
V: TRBV7-9
D: .
CDR3: CASSSDPTEAFF
DNA: TGTGCCAGCAGCTCAGACCCCACTGAAGCTTTCTTT

J: TRBJ2-7
size: .
length: 12
V: TRBV9
D: .
CDR3: CASSSGMNEQYF
DNA: TGTGCCAGCAGCTCAGGGATGAACGAGCAGTACTTC

J: TRBJ1-1
size: .
length: 16
V: TRBV7-9
D: .
CDR3: CASSLASSGPGTEAFF
DNA: TGTGCCAGCAGCTTAGCCAGTAGTGGGCCAGGCACTGAAGCTTTCTTT

J: TRBJ1-1
size: .
length: 12
V: TRBV2
D: TRBD1
CDR3: CATGQGNTEAFF
DNA: TGTGCCACAGGACAGGGGAACACTGAAGCTTTCTTT

J: TRBJ1-1
size: .
length: 14
V: TRBV4-1
D: .
CDR3: CASGGGTFGTEAFF
DNA: TGCGCCAGCGGAGGGGGGACTTTCGGGACTGAAGCTTTCTTT

J: TRBJ1-1
size: .
length: 14
V: TRBV7-8
D: .
CDR3: CASSLIISNTEAFF
DNA: TGTGCCAGCAGCCTCATCATAAGCAACACTGAAGCTTTCTTT

J: TRBJ2-7
size: .
length: 12
V: TRBV6-6
D: .
CDR3: CASRGFSYEQYF
DNA: TGTGCCAGTAGGGGCTTCTCCTACGAGCAGTACTTC

J: TRBJ1-3
size: .
length: 16
V: TRBV5-4
D: .
CDR3: CASSLDRTNSGNTIYF
DNA: TGTGCCAGCAGCTTGGACAGGACAAACTCTGGAAACACCATATATTTT

J: TRBJ1-2
size: .
length: 15
V: TRBV9
D: TRBD1
CDR3: CASSVWTGANYGYTF
DNA: TGTGCCAGCAGCGTATGGACAGGGGCCAACTATGGCTACACCTTC

J: TRBJ2-1
size: .
length: 16
V: TRBV27
D: .
CDR3: CASTRDGTSSYNEQFF
DNA: TGTGCCAGCACCAGGGACGGGACCAGCTCCTACAATGAGCAGTTCTTC

J: TRBJ2-5
size: .
length: 12
V: TRBV7-9
D: .
CDR3: CASSSTTGTQYF
DNA: TGTGCCAGCAGCTCCACGACGGGGACCCAGTACTTC

J: TRBJ2-1
size: .
length: 15
V: TRBV5-4
D: TRBD2
CDR3: CASSLVLAGADEQFF
DNA: TGTGCCAGCAGCTTGGTTCTAGCGGGAGCTGATGAGCAGTTCTTC

J: TRBJ2-5
size: .
length: 11
V: TRBV19
D: .
CDR3: CASRVERTQYF
DNA: TGTGCCAGTAGGGTTGAGCGGACCCAGTACTTC

J: TRBJ2-2
size: .
length: 16
V: TRBV7-2
D: .
CDR3: CASSLARGSNTGELFF
DNA: TGTGCCAGCAGCTTAGCGCGGGGTTCGAACACCGGGGAGCTGTTTTTT

J: TRBJ2-7
size: .
length: 16
V: TRBV7-2
D: .
CDR3: CASSLPPQGGHPFRYF
DNA: TGTGCCAGCAGCTTACCCCCACAGGGAGGCCACCCATTCCGGTACTTC